The 27 T cell receptor beta chains presented below share a single source sample, sequenced in a study of identical twins. TCRdb redid the calling of the 5' RACE reads with MiXCR, one entry per CDR3 protein. The sample consists of some 1,600,000 distinct CDR3 sequences, under 35% of them appearing once. Sequenced sample: cord blood. The origin of the receptors is a newborn girl in good health.

This clonotype was seen a handful of times. The chain has TRBV9 and TRBJ2-7, with a weak D call TRBD2 (6 bases). There are 16 residues in the CDR3. The germline V and J ends were trimmed by 1 base and 0 bases, with 14 bases remaining between them. The germline gives CDR1 SGDLS, CDR2 YYNGEE. The CDR3 region has the DNA TGTGCCAGCAGCGTATCTAGCGCACTACCCTCCTACGAGCAGTACTTC. As protein: CASSVSSALPSYEQYF.

The chain is built from TRBV20-1 and TRBJ1-6; 7 bases fit TRBD1. The CDR3 covers 18 residues. Unmatched junction bases numbered 17, after V lost 0 bases and J lost 9 bases. Per germline, CDR1 DFQATT and CDR2 SNEGSKA (reference sequence). DNA of the CDR3: TGCAGTGCTAGAGATTTCCCGGGACAGTCCCCTGGTAGTTCACCCCTCCACTTT. It translates to CSARDFPGQSPGSSPLHF.

The chain combines TRBV7-2 with TRBJ2-1; D not certain. The CDR3 runs 13 residues. The germline gives CDR1 SGHTA, CDR2 FQGNSA. Trimming pared 8 bases from V and 3 bases from J, leaving 11 bases between. The DNA of the CDR3 is TGTGCCAGCCAGAACCGGTACTACAATGAGCAGTTCTTC. Translating it yields CASQNRYYNEQFF. The variable domain in full, with the rest retrieved from reference TRBV7-2 and TRBJ2-1, is GAGVSQSPSNKVTEKGKDVELRCDPISGHTALYWYRQSLGQGLEFLIYFQGNSAPDKSGLPSDRFSAERTGGSVSTLTIQRTQQEDSAVYLCASQNRYYNEQFFGPGTRLTVL.

The genes are TRBV3-1 and TRBJ2-5, with unresolved D. This CDR3 is 13 amino acids long. The V gene's germline CDR1 is LGHDT and CDR2 YNNKEL (reference sequence). Trimming took off 2 bases at V and 11 bases at J, with 15 bases between the two ends. The CDR3 bases are TGTGCCAGCAGCCAAATAGGTTACAATGAGCAGTACTTC. It codes for CASSQIGYNEQYF.

This chain joins TRBV4-1 and TRBJ2-1; 8 positions match TRBD2. The germline V gene has CDR1 MGHRA and CDR2 YSYEKL. V shed 1 base and J 4 bases; nucleotides not matched to a gene: 9. The CDR3 covers 17 residues. The CDR3 reads CASSQALAGGLYNEQFF. Written as DNA, the CDR3 is TGCGCCAGCAGCCAAGCTCTTGCGGGGGGCTTATACAATGAGCAGTTCTTC.

This clonotype was seen repeatedly, ten times or more. The J gene is TRBJ1-2, the V gene TRBV20-1; possible D gene TRBD1, 6 bases. CDR3 length: 13 amino acids. Germline loops: CDR1 DFQATT, CDR2 SNEGSKA (reference sequence). The V end lost 3 bases, the J end lost 1 base, and 9 bases lay between the germline ends. Here the CDR3 reads CSARGTFNYGYTF. The CDR3 DNA reads as TGCAGTGCTAGGGGGACATTTAACTATGGCTACACCTTC.

J is TRBJ1-2 and V is TRBV7-9; D is uncertain. This CDR3 contains 14 residues. Between the trimmed V and J ends, which lost 5 bases and 8 bases, there was a span of 18 bases. Germline CDR1 SEHNR, CDR2 FQNEAQ (reference sequence). The CDR3 sequence is CASSPFASSWGYTF. CDR3 DNA: TGTGCCAGCAGCCCCTTTGCGAGCTCTTGGGGCTACACCTTC.

This clonotype was recorded at least ten times. The genes are TRBV7-8 and TRBJ2-1; 10 nucleotides agree with TRBD2. The V and J ends lost 2 bases and 6 bases, in that order; junction bases with no gene match: 10. Germline V CDR1 and CDR2: SGHVS, FQNEAQ. CDR3 length equals 17 residues. CDR3 sequence reads: CASSLRRLAGNPNEQFF. The DNA for the CDR3 is TGTGCCAGCAGCTTACGCCGACTAGCGGGTAACCCCAATGAGCAGTTCTTC.

This clonotype was seen a few times. The chain links TRBV20-1 to TRBJ1-4; D gene ambiguous. This CDR3 is 13 amino acids long. The germline CDR1 and CDR2 sequences are DFQATT and SNEGSKA (reference sequence). The CDR3: CSSDTVLNEKLFF. CDR3 DNA sequence: TGCAGCTCAGACACCGTTCTTAATGAAAAACTGTTTTTT.

This clonotype was counted between two and nine times. The J gene is TRBJ2-3, the V gene TRBV7-8; unclear D gene. Trimming removed 8 bases from V and 9 bases from J, with 24 bases in between. This CDR3 comprises 15 residues. Looked up from germline, CDR1 is SGHVS and CDR2 is FQNEAQ. The CDR3 is CASVPLDRLVGTQYF. CDR3 sequence (DNA): TGTGCCAGCGTCCCCTTGGACCGCTTAGTGGGCACGCAGTATTTT. The variable domain in full, completed from reference TRBV7-8 and TRBJ2-3, reads GAGVSQSPRYKVAKRGQDVALRCDPISGHVSLFWYQQALGQGPEFLTYFQNEAQLDKSGLPSDRFFAERPEGSVSTLKIQRTQQEDSAVYLCASVPLDRLVGTQYFGPGTRLTVL.

This clonotype was observed a few times. The chain combines TRBV20-1 with TRBJ2-7; 9 bases align to TRBD2. CDR3 length: 16 amino acids. J was trimmed by 4 bases and V by 2 bases; bases with no gene match: 12. Per the germline V gene, CDR1 is DFQATT and CDR2 is SNEGSKA (reference sequence). In nucleotides, the CDR3 is TGCAGTGCTAGATGGGGCAATAGCGGGAGATGGTACGAGCAGTACTTC. Its translation is CSARWGNSGRWYEQYF.

This clonotype was seen only a few times. V and J are TRBV20-1 and TRBJ2-7; D not certain. Germline lookup yields CDR1 DFQATT and CDR2 SNEGSKA (reference sequence). CDR3 length equals 12 residues. V lost 7 bases, J lost 1 base, and 11 bases lay in between. CDR3 residues: CSGSRASYEQYF. In DNA form, the CDR3 reads TGCAGTGGGTCTAGAGCATCCTACGAGCAGTACTTC.

There are a few counts of this clonotype. This chain joins TRBV28 and TRBJ2-3; 9 bases line up with TRBD1. The CDR3 extends over 16 amino acids. Losses at the gene ends were 3 bases for V and 3 bases for J; bases not matched to a gene: 7. Per the germline V gene, CDR1 is MDHEN and CDR2 is SYDVKM. This CDR3 is CASSFLGTGWTDTQYF. CDR3 sequence (DNA): TGTGCCAGCAGTTTCCTCGGGACAGGGTGGACAGATACGCAGTATTTT.

The genes are TRBV3-1 and TRBJ2-1; D gene uncertain. The germline V and J ends were trimmed by 7 bases and 4 bases, with 11 bases remaining between them. This CDR3 is built from 13 residues. Germline loops: CDR1 LGHDT, CDR2 YNNKEL (reference sequence). The CDR3 DNA follows: TGTGCCAGCACCCAGTCCGGGTACAATGAGCAGTTCTTC. Its translation: CASTQSGYNEQFF.

The rearrangement joins TRBV27 to TRBJ1-2, with 9 bases that match TRBD1. This CDR3 is 15 amino acids long. Losses at the gene ends were 5 bases for V and 4 bases for J; bases not matched to a gene: 8. Looked up from germline, CDR1 is MNHEY and CDR2 is SMNVEV (reference sequence). Here the CDR3 DNA reads TGTGCCAGCAGTCAACGGACAGGGGATAGCTATGGCTACACCTTC. Amino acids: CASSQRTGDSYGYTF.

This clonotype was seen more than once but under ten times. The gene calls are TRBV27 and TRBJ2-5, with 8 nucleotides matching TRBD2. Gene TRBJ2-7 matches the end of the DNA better, so the J call may be wrong. Germline V lookup: CDR1 MNHEY, CDR2 SMNVEV (reference sequence). The CDR3 is 13 residues long. Written as DNA, the CDR3 is TGTGCCAGCATGCCCGGGAGGGCCGGCGAGCAGTACTTC. Amino acids: CASMPGRAGEQYF.

This clonotype was seen only a few times. The chain has TRBV14 and TRBJ1-2; the D gene is possibly TRBD1 (5 bases). There are 12 residues in the CDR3. In germline, CDR1 is SGHDN, CDR2 FVKESK. The germline V and J ends were trimmed by 5 bases and 8 bases, with 12 bases remaining between them. The CDR3 protein is CASSGTRSGYTF. CDR3 nucleotide sequence: TGTGCCAGCAGCGGGACGCGATCGGGCTACACCTTC.

The J gene is TRBJ2-5, the V gene TRBV4-2; a possible D gene is TRBD2 (5 bases). The tail of the sequence fits TRBJ2-7 better, so the J call may be wrong. The CDR3 loop spans 13 amino acids. Germline CDR1 and CDR2: LGHNA and YNFKEQ. Here the CDR3 reads CASSQEGEAEQYF. CDR3 bases: TGTGCCAGCAGCCAAGAGGGAGAAGCCGAGCAGTACTTC.

The chain employs TRBV6-5 and TRBJ2-4; tentative D call: TRBD2 (7 bases). The CDR3 consists of 13 residues. Germline V gene data show CDR1 as MNHEY and CDR2 as SVGAGI. Trimming pared 7 bases from V and 13 bases from J, leaving 20 bases between. The CDR3: CASTLGGAEEQYF. CDR3 DNA: TGTGCCAGCACCCTTGGGGGGGCGGAAGAGCAGTACTTC.

The chain joins TRBV11-2 to TRBJ2-1; 12 bases match TRBD2. The V gene's germline CDR1 is SGHAT and CDR2 FQNNGV. This CDR3 has 16 residues. J gave up 8 bases and V 0 bases, and 5 bases lay outside the gene matches. CDR3 protein: CASSLEPSGGADEQFF. The DNA for the CDR3 is TGTGCCAGCAGCTTAGAACCTAGCGGGGGGGCAGATGAGCAGTTCTTC.

This chain links TRBV2 with TRBJ1-2; unclear D gene. The ends were cut back, 3 bases at V and 10 bases at J, with 18 bases in the middle. The germline V gene has CDR1 SNHLY and CDR2 FYNNEI. CDR3 length: 14 amino acids. As DNA, the CDR3 is TGTGCCAGCAGTGAGAGGACGGTCCTCGGGGACTACACCTTC. Translated: CASSERTVLGDYTF.

This clonotype was seen only a few times. The chain employs TRBV10-3 and TRBJ2-7, with D tentatively TRBD1 (5 bases). This CDR3 is built from 15 residues. CDR1 is ENHRY, CDR2 SYGVKD, per germline. With 6 bases removed from V and 6 bases from J, the gap between germline ends came to 21 bases. The CDR3 here is CAISTLIGREGEQYF. The CDR3 bases are TGTGCCATCAGCACCCTCATTGGCAGGGAAGGCGAGCAGTACTTC.

With respect to this clonotype: A read error may produce the germline difference seen at one junction end. The chain carries TRBV2 and TRBJ1-5, with D perhaps TRBD1 (6 bases). This CDR3 contains 14 residues. Germline CDR1 and CDR2: SNHLY and FYNNEI. This CDR3 reads CASCDRNSNQPQHF. CDR3 DNA sequence: TGTGCCAGCTGTGACAGGAATAGCAATCAGCCCCAGCATTTT.

This clonotype was counted ten times or more. The gene calls are TRBV7-9 and TRBJ2-1; TRBD1 matches at 9 bases. CDR3 size: 16 residues. Germline assignment: CDR1 SEHNR and CDR2 FQNEAQ (reference sequence). V gave up 2 bases and J gave up 5 bases; unmatched junction bases: 7. CDR3 residues: CASSLRTGTGNNEQFF. As DNA, the CDR3 is TGTGCCAGCAGCTTAAGGACCGGGACAGGGAACAATGAGCAGTTCTTC. The variable domain in full, with the rest retrieved from reference TRBV7-9 and TRBJ2-1, is DTGVSQNPRHKITKRGQNVTFRCDPISEHNRLYWYRQTLGQGPEFLTYFQNEAQLEKSRLLSDRFSAERPKGSFSTLEIQRTEQGDSAMYLCASSLRTGTGNNEQFFGPGTRLTVL.

The DNA of the CDR3 is TGTGCCAGCAGTCAAGGGACAGGACCTTCCACAGATACGCAGTATTTT. Its translation is CASSQGTGPSTDTQYF. The chain employs TRBV12-3 or TRBV12-4 and TRBJ2-3; 8 bases align to TRBD1. There are 16 residues in the CDR3. The trim removed 5 bases at V and 2 bases at J, leaving 9 bases unmatched.

Of note for this clonotype: No conserved phenylalanine or tryptophan is present at the end of the CDR3, so a read error is the likely explanation. The DNA is left out, because the CDR3 cannot be placed on it with certainty; the CDR3 is given as TCRdb lists it. The chain recombines TRBV28 with TRBJ2-1; the table names TRBD1, a call not compared with the DNA. CDR1 MDHEN and CDR2 SYDVKM come from the germline V gene. The CDR3 sequence runs 13 residues, both termini included. The CDR3: CASKEHPGGTLFL.

This chain uses TRBV5-1 with TRBJ2-3; weak D call: TRBD1 (6 bases). Trimming took 4 bases from V and 3 from J, leaving 12 bases between them. Germline V gene data show CDR1 as SGHRS and CDR2 as YFSETQ. This CDR3 comprises 14 residues. DNA for the CDR3: TGCGCCAGCAGCGGGGGCCCCGGGACAGATACGCAGTATTTT. The encoded protein is CASSGGPGTDTQYF.